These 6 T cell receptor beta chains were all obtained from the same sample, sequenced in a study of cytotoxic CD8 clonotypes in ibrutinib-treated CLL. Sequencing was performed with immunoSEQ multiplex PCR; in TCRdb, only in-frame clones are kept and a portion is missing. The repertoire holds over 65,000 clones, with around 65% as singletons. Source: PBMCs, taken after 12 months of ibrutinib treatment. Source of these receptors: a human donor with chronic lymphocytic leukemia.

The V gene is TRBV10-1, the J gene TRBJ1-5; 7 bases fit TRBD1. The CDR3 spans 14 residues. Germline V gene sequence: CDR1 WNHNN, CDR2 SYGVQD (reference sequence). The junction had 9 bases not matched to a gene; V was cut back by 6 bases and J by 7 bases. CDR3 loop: CASSADRAGQPQHF. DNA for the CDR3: TGCGCCAGCAGCGCCGACAGGGCAGGCCAGCCCCAGCATTTT.

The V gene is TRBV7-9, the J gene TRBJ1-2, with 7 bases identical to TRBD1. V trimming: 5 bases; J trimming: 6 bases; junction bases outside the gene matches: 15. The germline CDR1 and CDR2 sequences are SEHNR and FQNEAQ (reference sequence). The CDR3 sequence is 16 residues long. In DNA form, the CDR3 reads TGTGCCAGCAGCGGGACCCAGACAGGGATTCATAATGGCTACACCTTC. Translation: CASSGTQTGIHNGYTF. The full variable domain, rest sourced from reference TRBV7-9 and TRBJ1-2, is DTGVSQNPRHKITKRGQNVTFRCDPISEHNRLYWYRQTLGQGPEFLTYFQNEAQLEKSRLLSDRFSAERPKGSFSTLEIQRTEQGDSAMYLCASSGTQTGIHNGYTFGSGTRLTVV.

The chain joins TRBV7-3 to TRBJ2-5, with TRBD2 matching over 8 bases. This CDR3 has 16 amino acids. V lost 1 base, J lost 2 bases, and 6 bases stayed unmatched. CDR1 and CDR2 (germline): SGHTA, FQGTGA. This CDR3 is CASSLNKRGRQETQYF. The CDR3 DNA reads TGTGCCAGCAGCTTAAATAAGCGGGGGAGACAAGAGACCCAGTACTTC.

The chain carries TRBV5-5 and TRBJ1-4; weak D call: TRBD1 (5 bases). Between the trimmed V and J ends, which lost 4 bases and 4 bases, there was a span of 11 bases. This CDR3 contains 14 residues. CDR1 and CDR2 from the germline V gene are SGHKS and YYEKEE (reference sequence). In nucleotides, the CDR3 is TGTGCCAGCAGCGCGGGACGGAATAATGAAAAACTGTTTTTT. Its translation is CASSAGRNNEKLFF.

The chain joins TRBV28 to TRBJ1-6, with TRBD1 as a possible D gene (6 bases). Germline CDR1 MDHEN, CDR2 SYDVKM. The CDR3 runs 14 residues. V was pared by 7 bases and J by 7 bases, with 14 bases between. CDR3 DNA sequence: TGTGCCAGCATACCCCAGGGGTCAAATTCACCCCTCCACTTT. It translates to CASIPQGSNSPLHF. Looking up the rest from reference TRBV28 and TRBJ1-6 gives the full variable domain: DVKVTQSSRYLVKRTGEKVFLECVQDMDHENMFWYRQDPGLGLRLIYFSYDVKMKEKGDIPEGYSVSREKKERFSLILESASTNQTSMYLCASIPQGSNSPLHFGNGTRLTVT.

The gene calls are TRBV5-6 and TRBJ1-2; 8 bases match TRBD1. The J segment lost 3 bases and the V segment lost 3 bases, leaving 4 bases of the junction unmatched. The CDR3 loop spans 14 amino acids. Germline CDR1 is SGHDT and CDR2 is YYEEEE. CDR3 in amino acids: CASSSQGADYGYTF. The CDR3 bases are TGTGCCAGCAGCTCCCAGGGGGCCGACTATGGCTACACCTTC.